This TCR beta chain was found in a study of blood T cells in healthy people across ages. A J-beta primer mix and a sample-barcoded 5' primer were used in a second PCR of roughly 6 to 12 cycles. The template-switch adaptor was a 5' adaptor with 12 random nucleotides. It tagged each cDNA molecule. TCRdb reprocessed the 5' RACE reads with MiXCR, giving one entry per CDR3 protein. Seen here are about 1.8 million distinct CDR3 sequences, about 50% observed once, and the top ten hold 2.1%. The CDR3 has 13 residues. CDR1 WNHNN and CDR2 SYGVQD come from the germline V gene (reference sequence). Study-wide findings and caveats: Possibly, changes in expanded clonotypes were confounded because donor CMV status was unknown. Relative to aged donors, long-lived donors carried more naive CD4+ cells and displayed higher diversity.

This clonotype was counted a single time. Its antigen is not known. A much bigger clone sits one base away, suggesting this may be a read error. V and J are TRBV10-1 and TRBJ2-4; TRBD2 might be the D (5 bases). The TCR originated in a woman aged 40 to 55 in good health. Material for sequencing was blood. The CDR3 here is CASRGPTTREQHF. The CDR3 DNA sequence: TGCGCCAGCAGAGGCCCCACTACGAGGGAGCAGCACTTC.